This T cell receptor beta chain came from a study of CD8+ T cells in alopecia areata. Study summary: Patients in the treated group were given tofacitinib by mouth, 5 to 10 mg twice a day.

Study-level points and caveats: In lesional scalp, particularly from alopecia totalis/universalis, clonality was higher than in normal scalp. Tissue-resident alphabeta T cells belonging to normal skin likewise get sequenced within scalp specimens. Between patients, shared TCR sequences were less clear than in mice. This was possibly due in part to HLA diversity in the patient population.

Once RNA had been extracted, it was reverse transcribed into cDNA to act as the sequencing template. Data came from immunoSEQ multiplex PCR; TCRdb stores just in-frame clones and leaves some out. The sample has hundreds of thousands of clones, about 60% seen once. V shed 4 bases, J shed 0 bases, and the junction held 12 bases outside the gene matches. CDR1 is SNHLY, CDR2 FYNNEI, per germline. The CDR3 sequence is 17 residues long. Of note for this clone: Its antigen is currently unknown.

This TCR was recovered from a human donor with alopecia areata. The sample here was CD4+ T cells sorted from blood, taken at week 0. The rearrangement uses TRBV2 and TRBJ2-7; 7 positions match TRBD1. The CDR3 DNA is TGTGCCAGCAGTGTTCCCCGGACAGGACCTAGCTCCTACGAGCAGTACTTC. It is translated as CASSVPRTGPSSYEQYF. Using reference TRBV2 and TRBJ2-7 for the parts outside the CDR3, the full variable domain is EPEVTQTPSHQVTQMGQEVILRCVPISNHLYFYWYRQILGQKVEFLVSFYNNEISEKSEIFDDQFSVERPDGSNFTLKIRSTKLEDSAMYFCASSVPRTGPSSYEQYFGPGTRLTVT.